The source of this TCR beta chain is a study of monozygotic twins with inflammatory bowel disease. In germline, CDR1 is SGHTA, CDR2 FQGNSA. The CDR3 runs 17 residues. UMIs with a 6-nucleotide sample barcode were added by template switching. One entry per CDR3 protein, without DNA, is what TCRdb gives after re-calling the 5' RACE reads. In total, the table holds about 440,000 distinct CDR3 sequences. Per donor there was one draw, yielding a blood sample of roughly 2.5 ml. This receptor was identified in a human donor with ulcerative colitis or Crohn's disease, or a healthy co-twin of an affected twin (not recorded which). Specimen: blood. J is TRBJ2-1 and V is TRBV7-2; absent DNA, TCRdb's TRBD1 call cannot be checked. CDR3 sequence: CASSRQGAKSGYNEQFF.